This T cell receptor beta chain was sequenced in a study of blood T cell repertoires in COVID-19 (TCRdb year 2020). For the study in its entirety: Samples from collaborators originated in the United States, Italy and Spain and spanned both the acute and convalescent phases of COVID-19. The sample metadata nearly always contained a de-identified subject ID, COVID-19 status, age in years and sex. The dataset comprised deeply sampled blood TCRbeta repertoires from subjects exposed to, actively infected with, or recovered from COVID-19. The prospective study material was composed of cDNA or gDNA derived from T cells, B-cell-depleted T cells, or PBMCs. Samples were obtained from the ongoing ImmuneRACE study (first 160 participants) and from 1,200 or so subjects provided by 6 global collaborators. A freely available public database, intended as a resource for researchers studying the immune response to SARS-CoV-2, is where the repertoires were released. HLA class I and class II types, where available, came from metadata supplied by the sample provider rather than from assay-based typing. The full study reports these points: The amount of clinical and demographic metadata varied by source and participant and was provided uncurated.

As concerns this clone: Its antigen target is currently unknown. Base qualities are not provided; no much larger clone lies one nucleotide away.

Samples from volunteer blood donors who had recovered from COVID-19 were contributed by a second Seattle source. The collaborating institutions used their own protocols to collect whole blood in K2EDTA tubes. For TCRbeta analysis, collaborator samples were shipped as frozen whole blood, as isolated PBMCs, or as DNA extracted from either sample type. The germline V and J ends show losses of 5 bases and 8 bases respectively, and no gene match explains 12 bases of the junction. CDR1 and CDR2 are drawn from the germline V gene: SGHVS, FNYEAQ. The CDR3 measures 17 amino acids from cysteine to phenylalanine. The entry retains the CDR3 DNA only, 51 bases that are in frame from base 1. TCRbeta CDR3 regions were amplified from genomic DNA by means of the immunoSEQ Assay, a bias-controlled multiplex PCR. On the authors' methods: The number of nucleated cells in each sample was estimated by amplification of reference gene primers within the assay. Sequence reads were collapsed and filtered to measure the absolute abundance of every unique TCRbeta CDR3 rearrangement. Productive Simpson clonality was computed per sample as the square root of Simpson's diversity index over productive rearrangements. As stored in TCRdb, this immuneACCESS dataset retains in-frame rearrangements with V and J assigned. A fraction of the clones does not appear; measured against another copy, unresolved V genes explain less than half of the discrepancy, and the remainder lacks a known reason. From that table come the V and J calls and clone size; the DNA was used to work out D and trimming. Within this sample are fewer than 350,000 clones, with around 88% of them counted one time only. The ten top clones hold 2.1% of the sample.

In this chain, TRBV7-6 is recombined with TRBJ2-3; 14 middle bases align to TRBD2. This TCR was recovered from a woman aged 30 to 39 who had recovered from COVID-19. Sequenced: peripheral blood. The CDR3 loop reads CASSPQTSGGARGTQYF. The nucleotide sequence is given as TGTGCCAGCAGCCCCCAGACTAGCGGGGGGGCCCGCGGTACGCAGTATTTT.